This T cell receptor beta chain came from a study of blood T cell repertoires in COVID-19. The assay was immunoSEQ multiplex PCR, and TCRdb's table has in-frame clones only and misses some. The data show under 200,000 clones, 75% to 90% seen once. This CDR3 is 13 amino acids long. V was clipped by 5 bases and J by 1 base, with 8 bases between them. The chain couples TRBV12-3 or TRBV12-4 to TRBJ1-1; D remains unclear. Sequences were obtained from peripheral blood. The receptor comes from a man aged 55 to 69 with acute or convalescent COVID-19. CDR3 sequence (DNA): TGTGCCAGCAGTACTACAAGGAACACTGAAGCTTTCTTT. This gives the protein CASSTTRNTEAFF.